This T cell receptor (beta chain) was observed in a study of post-analysis software for immune sequencing data. Study summary: There were relapsing-remitting, secondary progressive and progressive-relapsing multiple sclerosis among the disease courses included. The study's findings and limits: The F measure placed samples prepared in the same batch into strongly shared clusters. When patients were compared with controls, a handful of TRBV segments were more frequent, TRBV5-6, TRBV5-1 and TRBV20-1 among them.

Germline CDR1 is DFQATT and CDR2 is SNEGSKA (reference sequence). The CDR3 totals 14 residues. Trimming removed 0 bases from V and 3 bases from J, with 11 bases in between. This clonotype turned up a few times. No antigen is known for it. Prepared TCR beta cDNA libraries contained unique molecular identifiers. TCRdb itself ran the PCR reads through MiXCR, one entry per CDR3 protein. Here the sample spans roughly 540,000 distinct CDR3 sequences, roughly 34% being singletons. The sequenced sample was blood. This TCR was sampled from a girl aged 2 to 17 with multiple sclerosis. This sequence joins TRBV20-1 and TRBJ1-2, with D maybe TRBD1 (6 bases). Written as DNA, the CDR3 is TGCAGTGCTAGAGACAGGGGTTCCGACTATGGCTACACCTTC. This encodes CSARDRGSDYGYTF.